A selection of T cell receptor beta chains follows, all from one sample in a study of beta chain features in type 1 diabetes. Method: immunoSEQ multiplex PCR; TCRdb's copy keeps in-frame clones and lacks some. The table includes under 200,000 clones, around 10% detected once. Input material: central memory CD4+ T cells from blood. Receptors originate from a man younger than 45 with type 1 diabetes. Each CDR3 is given with its conserved first and last residue. A D gene is named only where the DNA matches it firmly. The size field is filled for only some rows; it gives once, few, many or a size class.

j_call: TRBJ2-1
v_call: TRBV7-3
clone_size: -
d_call: TRBD2
cdr3_aa: CASSLTSGNYNEQFF
cdr3_nt: TGTGCCAGCAGCTTAACTAGCGGGAACTACAATGAGCAGTTCTTC

j_call: TRBJ1-1
v_call: TRBV28
clone_size: few
d_call: -
cdr3_aa: CASSLKRDTEAFF
cdr3_nt: TGTGCCAGCAGTCTCAAGAGGGACACTGAAGCTTTCTTT

j_call: TRBJ2-1
v_call: TRBV7-3
clone_size: -
d_call: TRBD2
cdr3_aa: CASSSAGPYNEQFF
cdr3_nt: TGTGCCAGCAGTTCAGCGGGGCCGTACAATGAGCAGTTCTTC

j_call: TRBJ1-2
v_call: TRBV7-9
clone_size: -
d_call: TRBD1
cdr3_aa: CASSPQGFNYGYTF
cdr3_nt: TGTGCCAGCAGCCCACAGGGGTTTAACTATGGCTACACCTTC

j_call: TRBJ2-7
v_call: TRBV10-3
clone_size: few
d_call: TRBD2
cdr3_aa: CAISGTSGRAFGEQYF
cdr3_nt: TGTGCCATCAGTGGGACTAGCGGGAGGGCCTTCGGTGAGCAGTACTTC

j_call: TRBJ2-7
v_call: TRBV5-5
clone_size: few
d_call: TRBD1
cdr3_aa: CASSTQGVYEQYF
cdr3_nt: TGTGCCAGCAGCACCCAGGGGGTCTACGAGCAGTACTTC

j_call: TRBJ1-1
v_call: TRBV29-1
clone_size: few
d_call: TRBD1
cdr3_aa: CSAVGTGGRYTEAFF
cdr3_nt: TGCAGCGCAGTAGGGACAGGGGGTCGGTACACTGAAGCTTTCTTT

j_call: TRBJ2-7
v_call: TRBV23-1
clone_size: -
d_call: -
cdr3_aa: CASQSGLTYEQYF
cdr3_nt: TGCGCCAGCCAAAGCGGACTAACCTACGAGCAGTACTTC

j_call: TRBJ2-3
v_call: TRBV7-3
clone_size: few
d_call: -
cdr3_aa: CASSPGTDTQYF
cdr3_nt: TGTGCCAGCAGCCCGGGCACAGATACGCAGTATTTT

j_call: TRBJ2-3
v_call: TRBV5-1
clone_size: -
d_call: TRBD2
cdr3_aa: CASSEETGTSNLYTQYF
cdr3_nt: TGCGCCAGCAGCGAGGAGACCGGGACTAGTAATTTGTATACGCAGTATTTT

j_call: TRBJ2-3
v_call: TRBV9
clone_size: -
d_call: TRBD2
cdr3_aa: CASSVSSGSGGDTQYF
cdr3_nt: TGTGCCAGCAGCGTTTCTAGCGGGAGTGGAGGAGATACGCAGTATTTT

j_call: TRBJ2-5
v_call: TRBV18
clone_size: few
d_call: TRBD1
cdr3_aa: CASSAWDRVKETQYF
cdr3_nt: TGTGCCAGCTCAGCTTGGGACAGAGTCAAAGAGACCCAGTACTTC

j_call: TRBJ1-2
v_call: TRBV27
clone_size: few
d_call: -
cdr3_aa: CASSFLGRGTNYGYTF
cdr3_nt: TGTGCCAGCAGTTTTCTGGGGAGGGGCACTAACTATGGCTACACCTTC

j_call: TRBJ2-1
v_call: TRBV29-1
clone_size: few
d_call: -
cdr3_aa: CSAKSRGAYNEQFF
cdr3_nt: TGCAGCGCAAAAAGCAGGGGGGCCTACAATGAGCAGTTCTTC

j_call: TRBJ2-3
v_call: TRBV15
clone_size: -
d_call: -
cdr3_aa: CATSRGQSASTDTQYF
cdr3_nt: TGTGCCACCAGCAGAGGACAGTCCGCTAGCACAGATACGCAGTATTTT

j_call: TRBJ1-2
v_call: TRBV2
clone_size: -
d_call: TRBD1
cdr3_aa: CASSDGQGANGYTF
cdr3_nt: TGTGCCAGCAGTGATGGACAGGGGGCGAATGGCTACACCTTC

j_call: TRBJ2-1
v_call: TRBV9
clone_size: -
d_call: TRBD2
cdr3_aa: CASSTGGGPSNEQFF
cdr3_nt: TGTGCCAGCAGCACGGGGGGGGGACCATCAAATGAGCAGTTCTTC

j_call: TRBJ2-5
v_call: TRBV15
clone_size: -
d_call: -
cdr3_aa: CATGKQAETQYF
cdr3_nt: TGTGCCACCGGCAAACAGGCAGAGACCCAGTACTTC

j_call: TRBJ2-3
v_call: TRBV7-3
clone_size: few
d_call: -
cdr3_aa: CASSGWTGDTQYF
cdr3_nt: TGTGCCAGCAGCGGCTGGACTGGGGATACGCAGTATTTT

j_call: TRBJ2-7
v_call: TRBV2
clone_size: few
d_call: TRBD1
cdr3_aa: CASRGDRDYYEQYF
cdr3_nt: TGTGCCAGCAGGGGGGACAGGGATTACTACGAGCAGTACTTC

j_call: TRBJ2-7
v_call: TRBV6-1
clone_size: few
d_call: TRBD2
cdr3_aa: CAGRGGAGGSYEQYF
cdr3_nt: TGTGCCGGGAGGGGTGGGGCCGGGGGCTCCTACGAGCAGTACTTC

j_call: TRBJ2-7
v_call: TRBV4-2
clone_size: few
d_call: -
cdr3_aa: CASSQAPGHQYEQYF
cdr3_nt: TGTGCCAGCAGCCAAGCCCCCGGACACCAGTACGAGCAGTACTTC

j_call: TRBJ1-5
v_call: TRBV5-1
clone_size: few
d_call: -
cdr3_aa: CASSLDPLEASNQPQHF
cdr3_nt: TGCGCCAGCAGCTTGGACCCCCTCGAGGCTAGCAATCAGCCCCAGCATTTT

j_call: TRBJ1-2
v_call: TRBV5-6
clone_size: -
d_call: -
cdr3_aa: CASSLGHFNYGYTF
cdr3_nt: TGTGCCAGCAGCTTGGGACATTTTAACTATGGCTACACCTTC

j_call: TRBJ2-7
v_call: TRBV15
clone_size: few
d_call: TRBD2
cdr3_aa: CATSIGTSGNAYEQYF
cdr3_nt: TGTGCCACCAGCATTGGGACTAGCGGGAACGCCTACGAGCAGTACTTC

j_call: TRBJ1-2
v_call: TRBV6-5
clone_size: few
d_call: TRBD1
cdr3_aa: CASSSGQGGIDGYTF
cdr3_nt: TGTGCCAGCAGTTCCGGACAGGGAGGGATAGATGGCTACACCTTC

j_call: TRBJ2-7
v_call: TRBV4-3
clone_size: -
d_call: -
cdr3_aa: CASSQDHRVYEQYF
cdr3_nt: TGCGCCAGCAGCCAAGACCACAGGGTGTACGAGCAGTACTTC

j_call: TRBJ2-5
v_call: TRBV2
clone_size: few
d_call: TRBD2
cdr3_aa: CASKTSGRMSQETQYF
cdr3_nt: TGTGCCAGCAAAACTAGCGGGAGAATGAGCCAAGAGACCCAGTACTTC

j_call: TRBJ2-1
v_call: TRBV7-3
clone_size: few
d_call: TRBD1
cdr3_aa: CASSASGDRQFF
cdr3_nt: TGTGCCAGCAGCGCAAGTGGGGACAGGCAGTTCTTC

j_call: TRBJ2-3
v_call: TRBV4-2
clone_size: -
d_call: TRBD2
cdr3_aa: CASSQGTSGTSTDTQYF
cdr3_nt: TGTGCCAGCAGCCAAGGGACTAGCGGGACGTCCACAGATACGCAGTATTTT

j_call: TRBJ2-1
v_call: TRBV6-1
clone_size: -
d_call: TRBD2
cdr3_aa: CASIGQLAGGGEQFF
cdr3_nt: TGTGCCAGCATAGGGCAACTAGCGGGAGGGGGAGAGCAGTTCTTC

j_call: TRBJ1-2
v_call: TRBV28
clone_size: -
d_call: -
cdr3_aa: CASSFKGLGYTF
cdr3_nt: TGTGCCAGCAGTTTCAAGGGGCTTGGCTACACCTTC

j_call: TRBJ1-5
v_call: TRBV7-9
clone_size: few
d_call: -
cdr3_aa: CASSPDNNQPQHF
cdr3_nt: TGTGCCAGCAGCCCCGACAACAATCAGCCCCAGCATTTT

j_call: TRBJ2-3
v_call: TRBV7-2
clone_size: -
d_call: -
cdr3_aa: CASSSQTGRSTDTQYF
cdr3_nt: TGTGCCAGCAGCTCACAGACTGGGAGATCCACAGATACGCAGTATTTT

j_call: TRBJ1-5
v_call: TRBV14
clone_size: -
d_call: -
cdr3_aa: CASSQGPNQPQHF
cdr3_nt: TGTGCCAGCAGCCAAGGGCCGAATCAGCCCCAGCATTTT

j_call: TRBJ2-6
v_call: TRBV7-2
clone_size: many
d_call: TRBD2
cdr3_aa: CASSLARLAGGSGANVLTF
cdr3_nt: TGTGCCAGCAGCTTAGCGCGTCTAGCGGGAGGGAGTGGGGCCAACGTCCTGACTTTC

j_call: TRBJ2-1
v_call: TRBV2
clone_size: -
d_call: -
cdr3_aa: CASSLANEQFF
cdr3_nt: TGTGCCAGCAGTCTAGCCAATGAGCAGTTCTTC

j_call: TRBJ2-7
v_call: TRBV5-1
clone_size: -
d_call: TRBD1
cdr3_aa: CASSGQGPYEQYF
cdr3_nt: TGCGCCAGCAGCGGACAGGGCCCCTACGAGCAGTACTTC

j_call: TRBJ1-5
v_call: TRBV18
clone_size: -
d_call: -
cdr3_aa: CASSKNTGRNNQPQHF
cdr3_nt: TGTGCCAGCTCGAAGAATACAGGGAGAAACAATCAGCCCCAGCATTTT

j_call: TRBJ2-7
v_call: TRBV28
clone_size: few
d_call: -
cdr3_aa: CASSLRSSYEQYF
cdr3_nt: TGTGCCAGCAGTCTACGGAGCTCCTACGAGCAGTACTTC

j_call: TRBJ1-2
v_call: TRBV14
clone_size: few
d_call: -
cdr3_aa: CASSQPFPPYGYTF
cdr3_nt: TGTGCCAGCAGCCAACCCTTCCCCCCCTATGGCTACACCTTC

j_call: TRBJ2-3
v_call: TRBV9
clone_size: -
d_call: -
cdr3_aa: CASSVGSADTQYF
cdr3_nt: TGTGCCAGCAGCGTAGGGTCGGCAGATACGCAGTATTTT

j_call: TRBJ2-3
v_call: TRBV19
clone_size: few
d_call: -
cdr3_aa: CASSIRHRDVADTQYF
cdr3_nt: TGTGCCAGTAGTATCAGGCACAGGGATGTCGCAGATACGCAGTATTTT

j_call: TRBJ2-3
v_call: TRBV29-1
clone_size: few
d_call: -
cdr3_aa: CSVTQATDTQYF
cdr3_nt: TGCAGCGTAACGCAAGCCACAGATACGCAGTATTTT

j_call: TRBJ2-4
v_call: TRBV27
clone_size: -
d_call: TRBD1
cdr3_aa: CASSLAGQGSMEYF
cdr3_nt: TGTGCCAGCAGTTTGGCAGGACAGGGGTCAATGGAGTACTTC

j_call: TRBJ2-1
v_call: TRBV14
clone_size: -
d_call: TRBD2
cdr3_aa: CASSQDTSGEQFF
cdr3_nt: TGTGCCAGCAGCCAAGATACTAGCGGAGAGCAGTTCTTC

j_call: TRBJ1-5
v_call: TRBV2
clone_size: few
d_call: TRBD1
cdr3_aa: CASRGQSNQPQHF
cdr3_nt: TGTGCCAGCAGGGGACAGAGCAATCAGCCCCAGCATTTT

j_call: TRBJ2-3
v_call: TRBV2
clone_size: -
d_call: -
cdr3_aa: CASRLAPGMDTQYF
cdr3_nt: TGTGCCAGCAGACTAGCTCCCGGGATGGATACGCAGTATTTT

j_call: TRBJ2-7
v_call: TRBV15
clone_size: few
d_call: -
cdr3_aa: CATSSDSFSTYEQYF
cdr3_nt: TGTGCCACCAGCAGCGATTCCTTTAGTACCTACGAGCAGTACTTC